This note documents a single T cell receptor (beta chain) sequence. This entry comes from a study of blood T cell repertoires in COVID-19. This table comes from immunoSEQ multiplex PCR, and its TCRdb copy is limited to in-frame clones, with some not included. Of about 90,000 clones listed, around 90% are singletons. There are 14 residues in the CDR3. Losses at the gene ends were 6 bases for V and 6 bases for J; bases not matched to a gene: 2. CDR1 and CDR2 from the germline V gene are MNHEY and SVGAGI. V is TRBV6-5 and J is TRBJ1-6, with 10 nucleotides matching TRBD1. The TCR originated in a male donor with acute or convalescent COVID-19. Sequenced: peripheral blood. For the CDR3, the DNA is TGTGCCAGCAGGGGGACAGGGGCTAATTCACCCCTCCACTTT. It encodes CASRGTGANSPLHF.